A selection of T cell receptor beta chains follows, all from one sample in a study of blood T cell repertoires in COVID-19. Profiling relied on immunoSEQ multiplex PCR, and the TCRdb table lists in-frame clones only, not all of them. The table shows fewer than 200,000 clones, with 80% to 90% occurring only once. The sequenced sample consisted of peripheral blood. The receptors derive from a man aged 45 to 65 with active or convalescent COVID-19. Both conserved end residues are part of each CDR3. A D gene is named only where the DNA matches it firmly. Some rows mark clone size as missing; the rest say once, few, many or name a class of expanded clone.

J gene | D gene | V gene | clone size | CDR3 protein | CDR3 DNA
TRBJ1-5 | TRBD1 | TRBV15 | . | CATSREGTAYSNQPQHF | TGTGCCACCAGCAGAGAAGGGACAGCCTATAGCAATCAGCCCCAGCATTTT
TRBJ1-1 | . | TRBV11-2 | few | CASSRDMDTEAFF | TGTGCCAGCAGCCGAGACATGGACACTGAAGCTTTCTTT
TRBJ1-2 | . | TRBV6-1 | . | CASSDVRKNYGYTF | TGTGCCAGCAGTGACGTCAGGAAAAACTATGGCTACACCTTC
TRBJ2-1 | TRBD2 | TRBV12-5 | . | CASGPGLKGNEQFF | TGTGCTAGTGGGCCGGGACTAAAGGGGAATGAGCAGTTCTTC
TRBJ2-2 | . | TRBV15 | . | CATSRHPPGTASNTGELFF | TGTGCCACCAGCAGGCACCCCCCAGGAACAGCCTCCAACACCGGGGAGCTGTTTTTT
TRBJ1-5 | . | TRBV9 | few | CASSVEGGQNQPQHF | TGTGCCAGCAGCGTAGAGGGGGGGCAGAATCAGCCCCAGCATTTT
TRBJ2-1 | . | TRBV19 | . | CASSIRAVSSYNEQFF | TGTGCCAGTAGTATTCGTGCGGTGAGCTCCTACAATGAGCAGTTCTTC
TRBJ2-1 | . | TRBV10-3 | . | CAIRESDSYNEQFF | TGTGCCATCCGGGAGAGCGACTCCTACAATGAGCAGTTCTTC
TRBJ1-5 | . | TRBV19 | . | CASSPGTFDQPQHF | TGTGCCAGTAGTCCTGGGACTTTTGATCAGCCCCAGCATTTT
TRBJ1-1 | . | TRBV18 | . | CASSHPAVTEAFF | TGTGCCAGCTCACACCCCGCGGTCACTGAAGCTTTCTTT
TRBJ2-2 | . | TRBV3-1/TRBV3-2 | . | CASRASGDTGELFF | TGTGCCAGCAGGGCATCGGGTGACACCGGGGAGCTGTTTTTT
TRBJ2-7 | TRBD1 | TRBV5-1 | . | CASSPQTGGEQYF | TGCGCCAGCAGCCCCCAAACAGGGGGAGAGCAGTACTTC
TRBJ1-2 | TRBD1 | TRBV5-4 | . | CASSALTGEDLGYTF | TGTGCCAGCAGCGCACTGACAGGGGAGGATCTTGGCTACACCTTC
TRBJ2-1 | TRBD2 | TRBV9 | . | CASSMNAGGPEVEQFF | TGTGCCAGCAGCATGAACGCGGGGGGGCCTGAGGTTGAGCAGTTCTTC
TRBJ2-3 | TRBD2 | TRBV7-9 | . | CASSSSPGGSGRSTDTQYF | TGTGCCAGCAGCTCTAGCCCCGGTGGTAGCGGGAGGAGCACAGATACGCAGTATTTT
TRBJ2-1 | . | TRBV3-1/TRBV3-2 | . | CASSRAFEQFF | TGTGCCAGCAGCCGGGCTTTTGAGCAGTTCTTC
TRBJ2-6 | . | TRBV11-3 | . | CASSTTGTGANVLTF | TGTGCCAGCAGTACAACAGGGACTGGGGCCAACGTCCTGACTTTC
TRBJ2-1 | . | TRBV21-1 | once | CASSKPDKSSGRAVSQFF | TGTGCCAGCAGCAAACCGGACAAATCTAGCGGGAGGGCCGTGTCGCAGTTCTTC
TRBJ2-3 | . | TRBV5-3 | few | CARISLTDTQYF | TGTGCCAGAATCAGTCTCACAGATACGCAGTATTTT
TRBJ2-4 | . | TRBV4-3 | . | CASSQDLPGFQYF | TGCGCCAGCAGCCAAGATCTACCGGGGTTTCAGTACTTC
TRBJ1-2 | . | TRBV10-3 | . | CAISEEAGYTF | TGTGCCATCAGTGAGGAGGCTGGCTACACCTTC
TRBJ1-6 | . | TRBV28 | few | CASRPVPSSYNSPLHF | TGTGCCAGCAGGCCTGTTCCCAGCTCCTATAATTCACCCCTCCACTTT
TRBJ1-5 | TRBD1 | TRBV29-1 | . | CSAGTQGEQPQHF | TGCAGCGCCGGGACGCAGGGGGAACAGCCCCAGCATTTT
TRBJ2-2 | TRBD1 | TRBV28 | . | CASSEQGAVNTGELFF | TGTGCCAGCAGTGAACAGGGGGCCGTAAACACCGGGGAGCTGTTTTTT
TRBJ1-2 | TRBD1 | TRBV19 | . | CASSILGQPYGYTF | TGTGCCAGTAGTATCTTGGGACAGCCCTATGGCTACACCTTC